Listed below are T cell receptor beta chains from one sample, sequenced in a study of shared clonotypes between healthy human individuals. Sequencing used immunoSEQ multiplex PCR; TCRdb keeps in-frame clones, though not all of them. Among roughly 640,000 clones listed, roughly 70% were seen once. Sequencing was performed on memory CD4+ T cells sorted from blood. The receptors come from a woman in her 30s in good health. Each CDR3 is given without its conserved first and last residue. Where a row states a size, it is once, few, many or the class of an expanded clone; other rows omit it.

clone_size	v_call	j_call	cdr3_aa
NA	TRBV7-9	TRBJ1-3	ASSLAGVSGNTIY
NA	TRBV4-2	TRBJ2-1	ASSLGTSGTNEQF
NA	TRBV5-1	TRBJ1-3	ASSFGDRDGNTIY
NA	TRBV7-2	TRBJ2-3	ASSFFDTQY
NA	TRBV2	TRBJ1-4	ASSQGAGEKLF
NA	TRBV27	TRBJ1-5	ASSPRTGSNQPQH
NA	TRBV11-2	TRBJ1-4	ASSRSLLQTNEKLF
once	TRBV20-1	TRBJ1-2	RPGKGGYT
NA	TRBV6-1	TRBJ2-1	ASSEARTGKNEQF
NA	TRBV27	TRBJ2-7	ASTPVRGSYEQY
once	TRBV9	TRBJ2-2	ASSAAARGLAGGELF
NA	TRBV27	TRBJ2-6	ASSLGQGVGANVLT